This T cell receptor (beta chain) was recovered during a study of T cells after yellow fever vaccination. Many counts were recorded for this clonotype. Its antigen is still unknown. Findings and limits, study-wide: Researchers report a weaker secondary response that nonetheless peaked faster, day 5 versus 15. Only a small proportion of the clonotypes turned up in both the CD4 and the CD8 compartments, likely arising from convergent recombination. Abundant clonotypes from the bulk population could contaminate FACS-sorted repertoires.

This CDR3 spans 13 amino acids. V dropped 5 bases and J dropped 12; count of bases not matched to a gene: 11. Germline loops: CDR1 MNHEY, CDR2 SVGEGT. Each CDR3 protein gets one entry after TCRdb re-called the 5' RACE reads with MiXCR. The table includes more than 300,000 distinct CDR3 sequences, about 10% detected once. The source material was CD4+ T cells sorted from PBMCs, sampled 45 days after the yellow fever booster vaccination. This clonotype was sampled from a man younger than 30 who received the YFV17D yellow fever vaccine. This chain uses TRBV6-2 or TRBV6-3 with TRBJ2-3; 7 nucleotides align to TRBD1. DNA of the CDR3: TGTGCCAGCAGTAGGAAAGGGGGCTCGGGACAGTATTTT. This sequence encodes CASSRKGGSGQYF.